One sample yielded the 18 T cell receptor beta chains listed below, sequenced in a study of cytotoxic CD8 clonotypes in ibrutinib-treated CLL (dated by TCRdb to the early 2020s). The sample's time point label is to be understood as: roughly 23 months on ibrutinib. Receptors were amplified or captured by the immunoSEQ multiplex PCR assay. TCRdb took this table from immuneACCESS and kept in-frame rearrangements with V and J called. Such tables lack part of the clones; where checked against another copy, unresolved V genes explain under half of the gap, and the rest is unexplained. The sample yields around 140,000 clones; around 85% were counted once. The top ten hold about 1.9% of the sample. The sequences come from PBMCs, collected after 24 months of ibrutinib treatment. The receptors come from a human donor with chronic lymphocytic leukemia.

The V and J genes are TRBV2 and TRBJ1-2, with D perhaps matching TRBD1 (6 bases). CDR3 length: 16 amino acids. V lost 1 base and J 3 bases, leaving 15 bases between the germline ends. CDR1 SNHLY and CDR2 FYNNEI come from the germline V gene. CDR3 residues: CASSEGGGRGYYGYTF. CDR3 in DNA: TGTGCCAGCAGTGAAGGGGGTGGCAGGGGTTACTATGGCTACACCTTC. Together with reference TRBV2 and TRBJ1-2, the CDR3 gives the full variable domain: EPEVTQTPSHQVTQMGQEVILRCVPISNHLYFYWYRQILGQKVEFLVSFYNNEISEKSEIFDDQFSVERPDGSNFTLKIRSTKLEDSAMYFCASSEGGGRGYYGYTFGSGTRLTVV.

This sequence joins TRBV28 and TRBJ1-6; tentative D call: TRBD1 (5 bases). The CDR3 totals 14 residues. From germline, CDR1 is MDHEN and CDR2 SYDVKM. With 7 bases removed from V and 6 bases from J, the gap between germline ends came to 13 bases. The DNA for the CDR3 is TGTGCCAGCACCCCCGGGGGTGCTAATTCACCCCTCCACTTT. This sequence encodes CASTPGGANSPLHF.

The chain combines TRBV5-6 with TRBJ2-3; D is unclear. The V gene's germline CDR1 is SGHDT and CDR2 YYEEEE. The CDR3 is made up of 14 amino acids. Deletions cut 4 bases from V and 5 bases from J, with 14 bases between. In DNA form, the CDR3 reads TGTGCCAGCAGCCTCGGCCATGGCAAAGATACGCAGTATTTT. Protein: CASSLGHGKDTQYF.

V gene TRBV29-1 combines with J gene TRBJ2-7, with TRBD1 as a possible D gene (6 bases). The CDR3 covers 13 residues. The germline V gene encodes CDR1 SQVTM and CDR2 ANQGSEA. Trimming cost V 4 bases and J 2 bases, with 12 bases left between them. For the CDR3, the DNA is TGCAGCGTTGTACCCAGGGGAGCCTACGAGCAGTACTTC. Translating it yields CSVVPRGAYEQYF.

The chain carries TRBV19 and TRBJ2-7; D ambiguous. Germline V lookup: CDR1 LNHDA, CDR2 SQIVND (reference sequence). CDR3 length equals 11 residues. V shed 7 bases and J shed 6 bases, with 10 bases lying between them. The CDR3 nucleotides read TGTGCCAGTACCTCGACGGCCGAGCAGTACTTC. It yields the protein CASTSTAEQYF.

CDR3 loop: CASSQVGGLNTEAFF. DNA of the CDR3: TGCGCCAGCAGCCAAGTAGGGGGCCTGAACACTGAAGCTTTCTTT. V and J are TRBV4-3 and TRBJ1-1; 7 bases fit TRBD1. The CDR3 consists of 15 residues. V lost 1 base to trimming and J lost 0 bases; unmatched junction nucleotides: 2. Germline V CDR1 and CDR2: LGHNA, YSLEER.

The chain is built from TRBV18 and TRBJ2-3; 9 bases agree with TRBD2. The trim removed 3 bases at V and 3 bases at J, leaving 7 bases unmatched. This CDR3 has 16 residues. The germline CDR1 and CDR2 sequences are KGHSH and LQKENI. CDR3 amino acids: CASSPLRGGGTDTQYF. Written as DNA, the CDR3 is TGTGCCAGCTCACCCCTTCGCGGGGGGGGAACAGATACGCAGTATTTT.

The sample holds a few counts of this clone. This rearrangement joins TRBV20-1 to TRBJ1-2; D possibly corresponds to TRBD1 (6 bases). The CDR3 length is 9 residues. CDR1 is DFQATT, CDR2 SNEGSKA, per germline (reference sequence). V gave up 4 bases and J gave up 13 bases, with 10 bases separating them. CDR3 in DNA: TGCAGTGCTAAACAGGGCCCCACCTTC. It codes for CSAKQGPTF.

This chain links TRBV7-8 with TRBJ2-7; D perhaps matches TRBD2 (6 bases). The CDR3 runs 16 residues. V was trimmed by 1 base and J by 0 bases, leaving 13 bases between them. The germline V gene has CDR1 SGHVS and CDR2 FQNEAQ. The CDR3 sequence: CASSLDAGLNSYEQYF. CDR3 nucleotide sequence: TGTGCCAGCAGCTTAGATGCGGGGTTGAACTCCTACGAGCAGTACTTC.

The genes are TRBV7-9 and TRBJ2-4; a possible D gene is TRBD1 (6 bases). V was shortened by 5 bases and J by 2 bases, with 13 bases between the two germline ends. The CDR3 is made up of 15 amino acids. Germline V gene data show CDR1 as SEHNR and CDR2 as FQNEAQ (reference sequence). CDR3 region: CASSVGTLTKNIQYF. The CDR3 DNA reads TGTGCCAGCAGCGTCGGGACATTGACCAAAAACATTCAGTACTTC.

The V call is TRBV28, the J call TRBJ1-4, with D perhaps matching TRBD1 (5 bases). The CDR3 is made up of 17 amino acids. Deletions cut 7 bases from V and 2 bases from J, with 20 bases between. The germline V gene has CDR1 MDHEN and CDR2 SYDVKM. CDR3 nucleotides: TGTGCCAGCACCGACAGAGGTTGGGCTCGCACTAATGAAAAACTGTTTTTT. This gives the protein CASTDRGWARTNEKLFF.

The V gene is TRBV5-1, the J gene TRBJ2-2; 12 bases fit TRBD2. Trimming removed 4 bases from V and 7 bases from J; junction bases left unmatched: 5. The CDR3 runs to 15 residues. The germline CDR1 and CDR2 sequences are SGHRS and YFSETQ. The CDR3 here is CASSPSGGALGELFF. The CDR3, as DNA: TGCGCCAGCAGCCCTAGCGGGGGGGCCCTCGGGGAGCTGTTTTTT.

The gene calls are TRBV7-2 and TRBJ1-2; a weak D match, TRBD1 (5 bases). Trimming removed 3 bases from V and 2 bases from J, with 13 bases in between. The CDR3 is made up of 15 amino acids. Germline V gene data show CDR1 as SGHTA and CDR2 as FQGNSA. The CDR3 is CASSFPDRGNYGYTF. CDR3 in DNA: TGTGCCAGCAGCTTCCCGGACCGGGGGAACTATGGCTACACCTTC.

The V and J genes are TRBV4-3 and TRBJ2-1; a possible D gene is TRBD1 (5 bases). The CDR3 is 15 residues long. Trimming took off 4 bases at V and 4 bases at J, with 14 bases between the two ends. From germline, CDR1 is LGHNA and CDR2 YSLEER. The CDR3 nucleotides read TGCGCCAGCAGCCTGGTTAGGGGCGCGTACAATGAGCAGTTCTTC. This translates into CASSLVRGAYNEQFF.

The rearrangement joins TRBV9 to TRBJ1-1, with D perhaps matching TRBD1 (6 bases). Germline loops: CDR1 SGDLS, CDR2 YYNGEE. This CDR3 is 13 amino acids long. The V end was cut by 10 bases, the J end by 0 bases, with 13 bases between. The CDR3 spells CAPRRGVNTEAFF. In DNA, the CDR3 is TGTGCCCCCCGAAGGGGGGTGAACACTGAAGCTTTCTTT.

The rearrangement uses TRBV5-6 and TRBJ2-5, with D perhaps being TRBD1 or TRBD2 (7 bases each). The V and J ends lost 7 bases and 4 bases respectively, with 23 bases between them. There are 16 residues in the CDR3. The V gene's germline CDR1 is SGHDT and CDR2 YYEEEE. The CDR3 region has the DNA TGTGCCAGCCGGGTCTCGATGACAGGGAGGGTAGAGACCCAGTACTTC. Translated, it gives CASRVSMTGRVETQYF. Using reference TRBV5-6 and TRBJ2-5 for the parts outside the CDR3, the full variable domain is DAGVTQSPTHLIKTRGQQVTLRCSPKSGHDTVSWYQQALGQGPQFIFQYYEEEERQRGNFPDRFSGHQFPNYSSELNVNALLLGDSALYLCASRVSMTGRVETQYFGPGTRLLVL.

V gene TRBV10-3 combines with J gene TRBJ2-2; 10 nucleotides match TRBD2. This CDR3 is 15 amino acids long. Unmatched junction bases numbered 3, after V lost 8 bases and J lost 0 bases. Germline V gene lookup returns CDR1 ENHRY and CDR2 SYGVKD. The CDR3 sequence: CAIQGLAANTGELFF. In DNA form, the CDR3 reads TGTGCCATCCAAGGACTAGCGGCGAACACCGGGGAGCTGTTTTTT.

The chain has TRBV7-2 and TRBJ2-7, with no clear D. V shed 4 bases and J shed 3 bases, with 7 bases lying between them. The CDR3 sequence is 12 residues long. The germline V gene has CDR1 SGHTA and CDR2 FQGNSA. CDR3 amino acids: CASSWGNYEQYF. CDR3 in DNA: TGTGCCAGCAGCTGGGGAAACTACGAGCAGTACTTC.